The 25 T cell receptor beta chains given below trace back to one sample, sequenced in a study of cytomegalovirus exposure and HLA in healthy donors. The PCR made use of 60 Vbeta and 13 Jbeta primers. Sequenced by immunoSEQ multiplex PCR; TCRdb stores in-frame clones only, minus some. The repertoire has 150,000 or so clones, 78% of them found once; the top ten carry about 3%. Sequenced: PBMCs. Receptors were obtained from a man in his forties in good health and CMV-seropositive.

The chain joins TRBV4-1 to TRBJ1-4; TRBD1 aligns across 10 bases. The junction had 7 bases not matched to a gene; V was cut back by 1 base and J by 8 bases. This CDR3 has 16 residues. CDR1 and CDR2 from the germline V gene are MGHRA and YSYEKL. CDR3 sequence (DNA): TGCGCCAGCAGCCAAGCCCCGACAGGGGGCGGAGAAAAACTGTTTTTT. It translates to CASSQAPTGGGEKLFF.

The chain links TRBV2 to TRBJ2-5; TRBD2 agrees at 11 bases. From germline, CDR1 is SNHLY and CDR2 FYNNEI. The CDR3 is 18 residues long. The V gene end was trimmed by 5 bases and the J gene end by 5 bases; junction bases not matched to a gene: 16. CDR3 DNA: TGTGCCAGCAGTTCCGTAAGCCCCTTAGCGGGAGGGGCGGAGACCCAGTACTTC. Translated, it gives CASSSVSPLAGGAETQYF.

The rearrangement uses TRBV2 and TRBJ2-5; D gene unclear. The DNA end is a closer match to TRBJ2-7, so the J assignment may be wrong. The germline V gene has CDR1 SNHLY and CDR2 FYNNEI. The CDR3 runs 11 residues. The CDR3 loop is CASSPTYEQYF. For the CDR3, the DNA is TGTGCCAGCAGTCCTACCTACGAGCAGTACTTC.

A few counts support this clone. The rearrangement links TRBV4-1 to TRBJ2-5; 10 nucleotides agree with TRBD1. The length of the CDR3 is 19 residues. Trimming cost V 4 bases and J 1 base; bases outside gene matches: 15. The germline gives CDR1 MGHRA, CDR2 YSYEKL. The CDR3 DNA follows: TGCGCCAGCAGCCCCGGACCGGGACAGGGGCCGACCTCCCAAGAGACCCAGTACTTC. This sequence encodes CASSPGPGQGPTSQETQYF.

This clone occurred once. This chain joins TRBV6-5 and TRBJ2-7; 8 nucleotides align to TRBD1. CDR3 length: 14 residues. V lost 6 bases and J lost 2; bases outside the gene matches: 6. The germline V gene has CDR1 MNHEY and CDR2 SVGAGI. For the CDR3, the DNA is TGTGCCAGCAGACACCAACAGGGGGCCTACGAGCAGTACTTC. Protein product: CASRHQQGAYEQYF.

The chain combines TRBV11-2 with TRBJ2-7; weak D call: TRBD2 (5 bases). The CDR3 has 14 residues. V shed 2 bases and J shed 5 bases, with 13 bases lying between them. CDR1 is SGHAT, CDR2 FQNNGV, per germline. Here the CDR3 DNA reads TGTGCCAGCAGCTTACGTGAGGGATCTAACGAGCAGTACTTC. Residues: CASSLREGSNEQYF.

On this clone itself: This same CDR3 is encoded by further DNA sequences in the sample. The chain is built from TRBV5-1 and TRBJ1-4; D is perhaps TRBD1 (5 bases). Per the germline V gene, CDR1 is SGHRS and CDR2 is YFSETQ. Trimming removed 0 bases from V and 4 bases from J, with 7 bases in between. The CDR3 has 14 amino acids. The CDR3 nucleotides read TGCGCCAGCAGCTTGGGACAGAATAATGAAAAACTGTTTTTT. This translates into CASSLGQNNEKLFF.

This sequence joins TRBV19 and TRBJ2-3, with TRBD2 identical over 9 bases. CDR3 length: 16 residues. From germline, CDR1 is LNHDA and CDR2 SQIVND (reference sequence). J lost 1 base, V lost 4 bases, and 6 bases had no gene match. The CDR3 DNA reads TGTGCCAGTAGTAATCGAGCGGGAGGACGCACAGATACGCAGTATTTT. Amino acids: CASSNRAGGRTDTQYF.

This chain joins TRBV5-1 and TRBJ2-3; 7 positions match TRBD2. After removal of 2 bases from V and 2 bases from J, the junction contained 8 bases not matched to a gene. Germline V gene data show CDR1 as SGHRS and CDR2 as YFSETQ. The CDR3 length is 16 residues. The DNA of the CDR3 is TGCGCCAGCAGCTTAGCCGGCGGGGGTTCCACAGATACGCAGTATTTT. The encoded protein is CASSLAGGGSTDTQYF. The complete variable domain, with remaining parts taken from reference TRBV5-1 and TRBJ2-3, reads KAGVTQTPRYLIKTRGQQVTLSCSPISGHRSVSWYQQTPGQGLQFLFEYFSETQRNKGNFPGRFSGRQFSNSRSEMNVSTLELGDSALYLCASSLAGGGSTDTQYFGPGTRLTVL.

This clone was seen just once. This chain joins TRBV6-5 and TRBJ2-7; TRBD1 is a possible D gene (6 bases). CDR1 MNHEY and CDR2 SVGAGI come from the germline V gene. The CDR3 has 15 residues. V was pared by 6 bases and J by 5 bases, with 20 bases between. CDR3 sequence (DNA): TGTGCCAGCAGGCCCCAGCCGGGACAACCCGACGAGCAGTACTTC. Protein: CASRPQPGQPDEQYF.

This chain links TRBV7-2 with TRBJ1-2, with D uncertain. V lost 5 bases and J 7 bases, leaving 8 bases between the germline ends. This CDR3 region has 11 residues. The germline CDR1 and CDR2 sequences are SGHTA and FQGNSA. This CDR3 reads CASSTYSGYTF. CDR3 bases: TGTGCCAGCAGCACCTACAGTGGCTACACCTTC.

The V gene is TRBV7-7, the J gene TRBJ2-3; 11 bases agree with TRBD1. Trimming cost V 8 bases and J 0 bases; bases outside gene matches: 4. CDR1 and CDR2 from the germline V gene are SSHAT and FNYEAQ (reference sequence). The CDR3 contains 15 residues. The CDR3 loop reads CASPDRGQSTDTQYF. CDR3 DNA: TGTGCCAGCCCGGACAGGGGGCAAAGCACAGATACGCAGTATTTT.

This rearrangement joins TRBV6-5 to TRBJ2-7, with D possibly being TRBD2 (5 bases). Trimming cost V 0 bases and J 4 bases, with 16 bases left between them. CDR3 size: 16 residues. Germline CDR1 MNHEY, CDR2 SVGAGI. This CDR3 is CASSYSARGGRYEQYF. As DNA, the CDR3 is TGTGCCAGCAGTTACTCGGCCCGGGGTGGGCGTTACGAGCAGTACTTC.

The rearrangement joins TRBV29-1 to TRBJ1-2, with 8 bases identical to TRBD1. V lost 7 bases to trimming and J lost 3 bases; unmatched junction nucleotides: 4. There are 12 residues in the CDR3. Germline V CDR1 and CDR2: SQVTM, ANQGSEA. Here the CDR3 reads CSAGTGDYGYTF. The CDR3 nucleotides are TGCAGCGCCGGGACAGGCGACTATGGCTACACCTTC.

The rearrangement links TRBV19 to TRBJ1-2; no firm D call. Between the trimmed V and J ends, which lost 4 bases and 12 bases, there was a span of 15 bases. CDR1 and CDR2 (germline): LNHDA, SQIVND (reference sequence). This CDR3 is built from 12 residues. CDR3 coding DNA: TGTGCCAGTAGTAACCACCGCGATATGGACACCTTC. This encodes CASSNHRDMDTF.

This rearrangement joins TRBV11-2 to TRBJ1-1; D remains unclear. Germline values: CDR1 SGHAT, CDR2 FQNNGV. With 2 bases removed from V and 0 bases from J, the gap between germline ends came to 10 bases. The CDR3 covers 15 residues. CDR3 nucleotide sequence: TGTGCCAGCAGCTTATCGAGCTTTATGAACACTGAAGCTTTCTTT. It translates to CASSLSSFMNTEAFF.

The chain recombines TRBV7-3 with TRBJ2-1; TRBD2 agrees at 9 bases. Germline CDR1 and CDR2: SGHTA and FQGTGA. J was trimmed by 8 bases and V by 2 bases; bases with no gene match: 1. CDR3 size: 13 residues. In DNA form, the CDR3 reads TGTGCCAGCAGCTTAGCGGGAGGGGATGAGCAGTTCTTC. This sequence encodes CASSLAGGDEQFF.

This clone occurred once. The chain recombines TRBV29-1 with TRBJ2-7; 7 bases match TRBD2. Germline V gene data show CDR1 as SQVTM and CDR2 as ANQGSEA. This CDR3 region has 12 residues. Trimming removed 5 bases from V and 5 bases from J; junction bases left unmatched: 6. The CDR3 is CSVRPTSHEQYF. For the CDR3, the DNA is TGCAGCGTTCGCCCGACTAGCCACGAGCAGTACTTC.

The genes are TRBV5-1 and TRBJ2-1; 7 bases fit TRBD1. The germline CDR1 and CDR2 sequences are SGHRS and YFSETQ. The CDR3 runs to 15 residues. V trimming: 4 bases; J trimming: 6 bases; junction bases outside the gene matches: 10. The CDR3 coding sequence is TGCGCCAGCAGCGTACAGGGGATCGGAGCCAATGAGCAGTTCTTC. Its protein is CASSVQGIGANEQFF.

The V call is TRBV18, the J call TRBJ2-2, with 7 positions matching TRBD1. The CDR3 loop spans 17 amino acids. Unmatched junction bases numbered 10, after V lost 1 base and J lost 5 bases. CDR1 KGHSH and CDR2 LQKENI come from the germline V gene. Written as DNA, the CDR3 is TGTGCCAGCTCACCACGGTCTTCAGGGACAGTAACCGGGGAGCTGTTTTTT. Translating it yields CASSPRSSGTVTGELFF.

The V call is TRBV6-6, the J call TRBJ1-3; 8 bases are shared with TRBD1. The length of the CDR3 is 16 residues. J lost 3 bases, V lost 2 bases, and 6 bases had no gene match. Germline V gene sequence: CDR1 MNHNY, CDR2 SVGAGI (reference sequence). The CDR3 DNA follows: TGTGCCAGCAGTTACGGGCAGGGGGCTAGTGGAAACACCATATATTTT. It is translated as CASSYGQGASGNTIYF.

The CDR3, as DNA: TGTGCCAGCAGCGCACCAGAGGCAGATACGCAGTATTTT. Encoded protein: CASSAPEADTQYF. The chain carries TRBV9 and TRBJ2-3; D not certain. The germline V and J ends were trimmed by 3 bases and 4 bases, with 9 bases remaining between them. The CDR3 covers 13 residues. CDR1 and CDR2 (germline): SGDLS, YYNGEE.

The chain links TRBV7-9 to TRBJ2-3; TRBD2 is a possible D gene (5 bases). Looked up from germline, CDR1 is SEHNR and CDR2 is FQNEAQ (reference sequence). The CDR3 runs to 14 residues. Trimming left V 8 bases short and J 0 bases short, with 12 bases between. CDR3 coding DNA: TGTGCCAGCGGGAGAAGCGTTAGCACAGATACGCAGTATTTT. It is translated as CASGRSVSTDTQYF.

This clone was seen only once. The rearrangement links TRBV29-1 to TRBJ2-7, with 9 bases that match TRBD1. The CDR3 totals 12 residues. The germline CDR1 and CDR2 sequences are SQVTM and ANQGSEA. V was pared by 6 bases and J by 3 bases, with 3 bases of the junction left unmatched. CDR3 loop: CSVRQGDYEQYF. As DNA, the CDR3 is TGCAGCGTACGACAGGGGGACTACGAGCAGTACTTC.

This chain joins TRBV11-2 and TRBJ2-5; no firm D call. The closer fit of TRBJ2-7 to the DNA end suggests the J call may be wrong. CDR3 size: 11 residues. Per the germline V gene, CDR1 is SGHAT and CDR2 is FQNNGV. CDR3 amino acids: CASSSLGEQYF. The CDR3 bases are TGTGCCAGCAGCTCCTTGGGCGAGCAGTACTTC.